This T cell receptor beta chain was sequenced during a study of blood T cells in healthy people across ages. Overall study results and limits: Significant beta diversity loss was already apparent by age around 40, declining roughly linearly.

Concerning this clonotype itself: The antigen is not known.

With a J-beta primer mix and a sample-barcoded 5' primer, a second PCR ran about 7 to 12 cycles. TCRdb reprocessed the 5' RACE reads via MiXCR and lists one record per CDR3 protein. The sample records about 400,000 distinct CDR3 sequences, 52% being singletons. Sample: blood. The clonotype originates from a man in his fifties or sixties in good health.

The CDR3 loop reads CASQSNLGVGNEKLFF. CDR3 bases: TGTGCCTCCCAAAGCAACCTGGGAGTGGGGAATGAAAAACTGTTTTTT. The chain carries TRBV25-1 and TRBJ1-4, with no clear D. Germline loops: CDR1 MGHDK, CDR2 SYGVNS. The CDR3 is 16 residues long. With 11 bases removed from V and 5 bases from J, the gap between germline ends came to 24 bases. Complete variable domain (other parts from reference TRBV25-1 and TRBJ1-4): EADIYQTPRYLVIGTGKKITLECSQTMGHDKMYWYQQDPGMELHLIHYSYGVNSTEKGDLSSESTVSRIRTEHFPLTLESARPSHTSQYLCASQSNLGVGNEKLFFGSGTQLSVL.